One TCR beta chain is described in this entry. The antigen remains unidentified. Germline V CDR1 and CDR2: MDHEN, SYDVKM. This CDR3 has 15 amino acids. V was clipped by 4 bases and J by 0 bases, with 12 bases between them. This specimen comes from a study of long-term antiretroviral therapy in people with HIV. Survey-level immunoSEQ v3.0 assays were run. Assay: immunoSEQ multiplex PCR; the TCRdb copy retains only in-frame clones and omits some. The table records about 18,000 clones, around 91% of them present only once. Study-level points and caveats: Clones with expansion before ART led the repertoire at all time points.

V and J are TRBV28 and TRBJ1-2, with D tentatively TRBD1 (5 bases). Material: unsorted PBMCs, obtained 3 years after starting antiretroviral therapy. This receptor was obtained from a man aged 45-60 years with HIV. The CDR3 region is CASSSAGEPNYGYTF. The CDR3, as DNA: TGTGCCAGCAGTTCCGCGGGGGAGCCTAACTATGGCTACACCTTC.